A selection of T cell receptor beta chains follows, all from one sample in a study of early T cells in non-severe SARS-CoV-2 infection. In TCRdb, the 5' RACE reads were re-called with MiXCR into one record per CDR3 protein. Of about 110,000 distinct CDR3 sequences in the sample, about an eighth were seen once. The sample taken for sequencing was whole blood. The source of these receptors is an adult who was a healthcare worker with PCR-confirmed SARS-CoV-2 infection or an uninfected control (not recorded which). Each CDR3 is given with its conserved first and last residue. Fields, in order: J gene, D gene, V gene, clone size, CDR3 protein, CDR3 DNA. D genes are given only for firm matches. Part of the rows lack a size; the others show once, few, many or a class for expanded clones.

>TRBJ1-1|NA|TRBV6-6|many
CASSYLGGDTEAFF
TGTGCCAGCAGTTACCTAGGAGGGGACACTGAAGCTTTCTTT
>TRBJ1-1|NA|TRBV29-1|NA
CSVGQGTGRTEAFF
TGCAGCGTTGGTCAGGGGACGGGAAGGACTGAAGCTTTCTTT
>TRBJ1-3|TRBD1|TRBV11-1|many
CASSDILQGATSGNTIYF
TGTGCCAGCAGCGACATCTTACAGGGGGCCACCTCTGGAAACACCATATATTTT
>TRBJ1-2|NA|TRBV5-4|few
CASSPQLSSNYGYTF
TGTGCCAGCAGCCCACAGCTAAGCTCTAACTATGGCTACACCTTC
>TRBJ2-7|TRBD1|TRBV6-6|many
CASSHLPGQGAYEQYF
TGTGCCAGCAGTCACCTCCCGGGACAGGGGGCCTACGAGCAGTACTTC
>TRBJ2-5|NA|TRBV3-1|NA
CASSQRQETQYF
TGTGCCAGCAGCCAGCGACAAGAGACCCAGTACTTC
>TRBJ2-7|TRBD1|TRBV20-1|many
CSARGTGNVYEQYF
TGCAGTGCTAGAGGGACAGGGAATGTCTACGAGCAGTACTTC
>TRBJ2-1|NA|TRBV3-1|NA
CASSQASLYQFF
TGTGCCAGCAGCCAAGCTAGTCTATACCAGTTCTTC
>TRBJ1-1|NA|TRBV4-1|few
CASSQFNGIRTEAFF
TGCGCCAGCAGCCAATTTAACGGGATTCGCACTGAAGCTTTCTTT
>TRBJ2-3|NA|TRBV10-3|NA
CAISTRVADTQYF
TGTGCCATCAGCACAAGGGTGGCAGATACGCAGTATTTT
>TRBJ2-7|NA|TRBV20-1|many
CSARDGVTGTYEQYF
TGCAGTGCTAGGGACGGGGTTACGGGAACCTACGAGCAGTACTTC
>TRBJ1-4|NA|TRBV6-5|few
CASRPHQGPQSEKLFF
TGTGCCAGCAGGCCCCATCAGGGACCGCAATCTGAAAAACTGTTTTTT
>TRBJ2-5|NA|TRBV7-9|many
CASSPATEETQYF
TGTGCCAGCAGCCCAGCGACAGAAGAGACCCAGTACTTC
>TRBJ2-7|TRBD1|TRBV11-2|few
CASSLDQGQSHEQYF
TGTGCCAGCAGCTTAGATCAGGGACAGTCCCACGAGCAGTACTTC
>TRBJ2-7|NA|TRBV20-1|NA
CSAHSRGHEQYF
TGCAGTGCTCACTCTAGGGGCCACGAGCAGTACTTC
>TRBJ2-5|TRBD1|TRBV7-6|few
CASSLGLRDRGLRETQYF
TGTGCCAGCAGCTTAGGACTCCGGGACAGGGGGCTCAGAGAGACCCAGTACTTC
>TRBJ2-1|NA|TRBV10-1|many
CASSGGGFNEQFF
TGCGCCAGCAGTGGTGGGGGTTTCAATGAGCAGTTCTTC
>TRBJ1-1|NA|TRBV4-1|NA
CASSQVQENTEAFF
TGCGCCAGCAGCCAAGTCCAGGAGAACACTGAAGCTTTCTTT
>TRBJ2-2|NA|TRBV4-2|NA
CASSQAPKGTGELFF
TGTGCCAGCAGCCAAGCCCCAAAGGGGACCGGGGAGCTGTTTTTT
>TRBJ2-1|TRBD1|TRBV20-1|few
CSAPPLYTGGEQFF
TGCAGTGCTCCTCCCCTTTACACAGGGGGTGAGCAGTTCTTC
>TRBJ2-5|TRBD1|TRBV12-3/TRBV12-4|NA
CASSSSSGTGVQETQYF
TGTGCCAGCAGTTCATCATCCGGGACAGGGGTCCAAGAGACCCAGTACTTC
>TRBJ2-5|NA|TRBV6-1|many
CASREGLQETQYF
TGTGCCAGCAGAGAGGGATTACAAGAGACCCAGTACTTC
>TRBJ2-5|NA|TRBV5-1|NA
CASIFGSLQETQYF
TGCGCCAGCATCTTTGGTAGCCTACAAGAGACCCAGTACTTC
>TRBJ2-2|NA|TRBV12-3/TRBV12-4|many
CASSSTGKSGELFF
TGTGCCAGCAGTTCAACCGGGAAGTCCGGGGAGCTGTTTTTT
>TRBJ2-2|TRBD1|TRBV28|few
CASSIPGQGASGELFF
TGTGCCAGCAGCATTCCGGGACAGGGGGCTTCCGGGGAGCTGTTTTTT
>TRBJ2-7|TRBD1|TRBV6-4|NA
CASSEPGQNEQYF
TGTGCCAGCAGTGAGCCGGGACAGAACGAGCAGTACTTC
>TRBJ2-3|TRBD2|TRBV7-9|many
CASSLLSGRSLWTDTQYF
TGTGCCAGCAGCTTACTTAGCGGGAGGTCCCTGTGGACAGATACGCAGTATTTT
>TRBJ2-3|TRBD2|TRBV7-2|NA
CASSLWLAGDTQYF
TGTGCCAGCAGCCTTTGGTTAGCGGGGGATACGCAGTATTTT
>TRBJ2-1|TRBD2|TRBV29-1|many
CSVVAGGPLWFF
TGCAGCGTTGTAGCGGGAGGGCCCTTATGGTTCTTC
>TRBJ2-2|NA|TRBV29-1|many
CSAEPSSSGELFF
TGCAGCGCCGAACCTTCTAGTTCCGGGGAGCTGTTTTTT
>TRBJ2-3|TRBD2|TRBV5-4|few
CASTGSGGGDTQYF
TGTGCCAGCACCGGTAGCGGGGGTGGAGATACGCAGTATTTT
>TRBJ2-5|TRBD2|TRBV20-1|NA
CSASLLAGGVHETQYF
TGCAGTGCTAGTTTGCTAGCGGGAGGGGTCCACGAGACCCAGTACTTC
>TRBJ2-1|NA|TRBV5-4|many
CASSLEGTRDEQFF
TGTGCCAGCAGCTTGGAAGGGACTCGCGATGAGCAGTTCTTC
>TRBJ2-4|TRBD2|TRBV7-9|few
CASSDSIPGLAGDGAKNIQYF
TGTGCCAGCAGCGACTCGATACCGGGACTAGCGGGAGATGGGGCCAAAAACATTCAGTACTTC
>TRBJ2-3|TRBD2|TRBV2|NA
CASRGTSGTDTQYF
TGTGCCAGCAGGGGGACTAGCGGCACAGATACGCAGTATTTT
>TRBJ2-1|TRBD2|TRBV20-1|many
CSALSGGGAYNEQFF
TGCAGTGCTCTTAGCGGGGGGGGTGCCTACAATGAGCAGTTCTTC
>TRBJ2-5|TRBD2|TRBV7-2|few
CASSPNKLAGGKETQYF
TGTGCCAGCAGCCCCAATAAGCTAGCGGGGGGCAAAGAGACCCAGTACTTC
>TRBJ2-5|TRBD2|TRBV7-9|few
CASSRSGTQETQYF
TGTGCCAGCAGCCGAAGCGGGACCCAAGAGACCCAGTACTTC
>TRBJ1-6|TRBD1|TRBV6-1|many
CASRGRGAGGSPLHF
TGTGCCAGCAGGGGAAGAGGGGCAGGGGGTTCACCCCTCCACTTT
>TRBJ1-4|NA|TRBV27|many
CASSLSARPGNEKLFF
TGTGCCAGCAGTTTATCTGCCCGGCCGGGTAATGAAAAACTGTTTTTT
>TRBJ2-5|TRBD1|TRBV29-1|few
CSSGQGLGAETQYF
TGCAGCTCCGGACAGGGATTGGGAGCAGAGACCCAGTACTTC
>TRBJ1-2|NA|TRBV6-2/TRBV6-3|many
CASRDQAYGYTF
TGTGCCAGCCGAGACCAAGCCTATGGCTACACCTTC
>TRBJ1-6|NA|TRBV12-3/TRBV12-4|many
CASSLVASYNSPLHF
TGTGCCAGCAGTTTGGTGGCCTCCTATAATTCACCCCTCCACTTT
>TRBJ2-1|NA|TRBV6-2/TRBV6-3|NA
CASNNPSFGVLNEQFF
TGTGCCAGCAATAACCCGAGTTTTGGTGTGTTGAATGAGCAGTTCTTC
>TRBJ2-3|NA|TRBV4-1|few
CASSQVEGVDTQYF
TGCGCCAGCAGCCAAGTAGAAGGGGTTGATACGCAGTATTTT
>TRBJ2-2|NA|TRBV29-1|few
CSVAGTGELFF
TGCAGCGTTGCAGGGACCGGGGAGCTGTTTTTT
>TRBJ2-7|NA|TRBV19|NA
CASSDQWQSSYEQYF
TGTGCCAGTAGTGATCAATGGCAGAGCTCCTACGAGCAGTACTTC
>TRBJ2-7|TRBD1|TRBV15|few
CATSRAGTGSYEQYF
TGTGCCACCAGCAGAGCCGGGACAGGGTCCTACGAGCAGTACTTC
>TRBJ1-1|NA|TRBV12-3/TRBV12-4|many
CASSENRANTEAFF
TGTGCCAGCAGCGAAAACAGGGCTAACACTGAAGCTTTCTTT
>TRBJ1-2|TRBD1|TRBV5-1|few
CASKVGQTNYGYTF
TGCGCCAGCAAAGTGGGACAGACTAACTATGGCTACACCTTC
>TRBJ2-7|TRBD2|TRBV30|few
CAWSTSGGSYEQYF
TGTGCCTGGAGCACTAGCGGGGGCTCCTACGAGCAGTACTTC
>TRBJ2-7|NA|TRBV7-8|few
CASSHQGYSYEQYF
TGTGCCAGCAGCCACCAGGGGTACTCCTACGAGCAGTACTTC
>TRBJ2-3|NA|TRBV20-1|NA
CSASPGAPDTQYF
TGCAGTGCTAGCCCCGGAGCTCCAGATACGCAGTATTTT
>TRBJ2-1|NA|TRBV11-3|many
CASSLVGRTYNEQFF
TGTGCCAGCAGCTTAGTAGGCAGGACCTACAATGAGCAGTTCTTC
>TRBJ2-4|NA|TRBV14|many
CASSRGGPRDIQYF
TGTGCCAGCAGCCGGGGGGGCCCAAGGGACATTCAGTACTTC
>TRBJ1-1|NA|TRBV18|NA
CASSPPGLQGGEAFF
TGTGCCAGCTCACCACCGGGTTTGCAGGGAGGGGAAGCTTTCTTT
>TRBJ1-1|NA|TRBV28|few
CASKPGAVGMTEAFF
TGTGCCAGCAAGCCCGGGGCAGTCGGTATGACTGAAGCTTTCTTT
>TRBJ1-2|NA|TRBV27|many
CASSHRGAIGYTF
TGTGCCAGCAGTCACCGGGGGGCGATTGGCTACACCTTC
>TRBJ1-2|NA|TRBV2|many
CASSEVIGIEPGGYTF
TGTGCCAGCAGTGAAGTAATAGGGATTGAGCCTGGTGGCTACACCTTC
>TRBJ2-1|TRBD2|TRBV24-1|few
CATSGPSGRNRGEQFF
TGTGCCACCAGTGGGCCTAGCGGGAGAAATCGGGGTGAGCAGTTCTTC